The sequence of this T cell receptor beta chain was determined in a study of shared clonotypes between healthy human individuals. Whole-study findings and limits: Naive subsets tended to show greater estimated richness than memory subsets. Even with large depth, rarefaction showed that sorted-subset sequencing was incomplete.

Concerning this clone: Its specificity is unknown.

Assay execution proceeded at the deep level. Several immunoSEQ 96-well plates shared each subset's DNA, each plate a replicate. Assay: immunoSEQ multiplex PCR; the TCRdb copy retains only in-frame clones and omits some. The table includes 2 million to 2.5 million clones, 85% to 95% detected once. The CDR3 is 17 amino acids. Trimming cost V 4 bases and J 3 bases; bases outside gene matches: 10. Germline CDR1 reads SGHRS; CDR2 reads YFSETQ. The chain uses TRBV5-1 and TRBJ2-5; the match to TRBD2 covers 12 bases. Sequenced material: naive CD4+ T cells from PBMCs. Subset given: CD45RA+ positively selected. This sequence originates from a man younger than 30 in good health. Some clones in this sample may be carry-over from other donors' samples. DNA for the CDR3: TGCGCCAGCAGCCTAGCCGGGTGGACTAGCGGGAAAGAGACCCAGTACTTC. It yields the protein CASSLAGWTSGKETQYF.